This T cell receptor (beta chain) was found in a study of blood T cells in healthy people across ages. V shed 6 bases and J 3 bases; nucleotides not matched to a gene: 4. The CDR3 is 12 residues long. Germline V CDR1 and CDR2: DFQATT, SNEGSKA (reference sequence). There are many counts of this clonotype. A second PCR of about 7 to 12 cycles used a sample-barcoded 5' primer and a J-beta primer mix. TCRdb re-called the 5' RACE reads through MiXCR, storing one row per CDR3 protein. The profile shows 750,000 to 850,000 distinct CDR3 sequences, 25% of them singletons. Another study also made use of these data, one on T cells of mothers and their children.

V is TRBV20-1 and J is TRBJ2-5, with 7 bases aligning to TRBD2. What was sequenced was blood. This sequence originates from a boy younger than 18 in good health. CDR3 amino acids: CSAGEGKETQYF. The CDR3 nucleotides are TGCAGTGCGGGGGAGGGAAAAGAGACCCAGTACTTC.